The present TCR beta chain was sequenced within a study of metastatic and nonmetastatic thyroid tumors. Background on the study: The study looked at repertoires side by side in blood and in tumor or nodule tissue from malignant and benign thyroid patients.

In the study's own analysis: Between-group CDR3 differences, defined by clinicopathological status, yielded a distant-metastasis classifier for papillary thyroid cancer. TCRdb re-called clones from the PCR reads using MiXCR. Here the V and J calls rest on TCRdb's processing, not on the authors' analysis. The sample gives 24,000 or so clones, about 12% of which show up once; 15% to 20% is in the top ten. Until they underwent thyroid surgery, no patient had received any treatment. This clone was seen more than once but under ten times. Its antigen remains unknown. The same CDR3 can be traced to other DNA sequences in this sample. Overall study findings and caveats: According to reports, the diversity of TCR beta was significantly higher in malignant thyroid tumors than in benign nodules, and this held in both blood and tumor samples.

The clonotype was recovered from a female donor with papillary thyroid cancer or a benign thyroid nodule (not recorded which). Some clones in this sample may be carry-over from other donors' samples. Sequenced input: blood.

CDR3: CASSQGGGYVNNQPQHF. The CDR3 nucleotides read TGTGCCAGCAGCCAAGGGGGTGGCTATGTTAACAACCAGCCCCAGCATTTT. This chain joins TRBV6-1 and TRBJ1-5, with D possibly being TRBD1 (6 bases). V shed 6 bases and J shed 7 bases, with 25 bases lying between them. This CDR3 spans 17 amino acids. Germline lookup yields CDR1 MNHNS and CDR2 SASEGT.